This record covers a single T cell receptor beta chain. Its matching antigen is unknown. V shed 3 bases and J shed 5 bases, with 14 bases lying between them. Germline assignment: CDR1 ENHRY and CDR2 SYGVKD. The CDR3 extends over 15 amino acids. Primed by a sample-barcoded 5' primer and a J-beta primer mix, a second PCR proceeded for 7 to 11 cycles. TCRdb independently ran MiXCR on the 5' RACE reads; one entry per CDR3 protein. The data contain around 620,000 distinct CDR3 sequences, about 25% of them singletons. This specimen comes from a study of blood T cells in healthy people across ages. The study, taken as a whole, reports: Naive T cell percentage and TCR beta diversity correlated strongly.

This TCR came from a woman in her 70s in good health. Material for sequencing was blood. The chain uses TRBV10-3 and TRBJ2-1, with D tentatively TRBD1 (7 bases). The CDR3 protein is CAISDRGAENNEQFF. CDR3 bases: TGTGCCATCAGTGACAGGGGGGCCGAAAACAATGAGCAGTTCTTC.